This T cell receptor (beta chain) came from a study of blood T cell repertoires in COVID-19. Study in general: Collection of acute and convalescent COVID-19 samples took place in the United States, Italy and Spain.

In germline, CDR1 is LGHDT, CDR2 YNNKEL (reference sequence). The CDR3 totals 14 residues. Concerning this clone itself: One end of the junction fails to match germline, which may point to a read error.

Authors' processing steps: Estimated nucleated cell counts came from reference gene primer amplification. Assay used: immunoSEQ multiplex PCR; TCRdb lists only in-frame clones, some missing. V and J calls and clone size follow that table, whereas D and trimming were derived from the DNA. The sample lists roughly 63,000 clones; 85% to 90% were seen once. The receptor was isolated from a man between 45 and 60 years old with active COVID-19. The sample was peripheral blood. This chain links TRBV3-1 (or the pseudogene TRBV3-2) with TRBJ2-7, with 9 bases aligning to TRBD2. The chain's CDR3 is CASSPHIAGELGAF. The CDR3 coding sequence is TGTGCCAGCAGCCCGCATATAGCGGGGGAACTCGGGGCCTTC.